The 32 T cell receptor beta chains below come from one sample, sequenced in a study of blood T cells in healthy people across ages. Primers used in a second PCR of about 7 to 12 cycles were a sample-barcoded 5' primer and a J-beta primer mix. From the 5' RACE reads, TCRdb called clonotypes with MiXCR, one entry per CDR3 protein. Among around 1.5 million distinct CDR3 sequences listed, roughly 32% were seen once. The material sequenced was blood. The source of these receptors is a woman aged 25 to 39 in good health.

The chain couples TRBV6-4 to TRBJ2-3; perhaps TRBD2 as D (5 bases). Germline V gene data show CDR1 as MRHNA and CDR2 as SNTAGT. This CDR3 is built from 13 residues. Trimming shortened V by 8 bases and J by 1 base, and 10 bases separated the two germline ends. Here the CDR3 reads CASGSTGTDTQYF. The CDR3 coding sequence is TGTGCCAGCGGGAGTACGGGCACAGATACGCAGTATTTT.

This clonotype was seen many times. The chain employs TRBV15 and TRBJ2-2; perhaps TRBD1 as D (5 bases). V was clipped by 3 bases and J by 4 bases, with 6 bases between them. Per the germline V gene, CDR1 is LNHNV and CDR2 is YYDKDF (reference sequence). CDR3 size: 13 residues. CDR3 loop: CATSRTVTGELFF. In DNA form, the CDR3 reads TGTGCCACCAGCAGGACAGTCACCGGGGAGCTGTTTTTT.

Only a few counts were recorded for this clonotype. V is TRBV2 and J is TRBJ1-2, with TRBD1 identical over 9 bases. This CDR3 has 13 residues. The junction had 7 bases not matched to a gene; V was cut back by 7 bases and J by 7 bases. Germline CDR1 and CDR2: SNHLY and FYNNEI. In DNA form, the CDR3 reads TGTGCCAGCACACAACAGGGGGCGGGTGGCTACACCTTC. This gives the protein CASTQQGAGGYTF.

The genes are TRBV7-6 and TRBJ2-3; 9 bases line up with TRBD2. The CDR3 is 14 amino acids. Trimming took 4 bases from V and 5 from J; bases not matched to a gene: 4. The V gene's germline CDR1 is SGHVS and CDR2 FNYEAQ. The CDR3 DNA sequence: TGTGCCAGCAGCTCCAGGCGGGGGGGAGATACGCAGTATTTT. Its translation is CASSSRRGGDTQYF.

This clonotype was counted only a few times. The chain recombines TRBV7-6 with TRBJ2-7; no definite D call. Trimming pared 1 base from V and 6 bases from J, leaving 13 bases between. The CDR3 consists of 14 residues. Germline V CDR1 and CDR2: SGHVS, FNYEAQ. Written as DNA, the CDR3 is TGTGCCAGCAGCTTAGGGCGGTCCCGTCTCGAGCAGTACTTC. This translates into CASSLGRSRLEQYF. Filled out from reference TRBV7-6 and TRBJ2-7, the complete variable domain reads GAGVSQSPRYKVTKRGQDVALRCDPISGHVSLYWYRQALGQGPEFLTYFNYEAQQDKSGLPNDRFSAERPEGSISTLTIQRTEQRDSAMYRCASSLGRSRLEQYFGPGTRLTVT.

On this clonotype itself: The junction does not match germline at one end; this may be a read error. The chain joins TRBV6-5 to TRBJ1-6, with D uncertain. This CDR3 region has 14 residues. Germline V lookup: CDR1 MNHEY, CDR2 SVGAGI. The CDR3 loop is CASRTDDRNSPLHF. CDR3 sequence (DNA): TGTGCCAGCAGGACCGACGATCGTAATTCACCTCTCCACTTT.

This clonotype has at least ten counts. J is TRBJ1-2 and V is TRBV20-1; D is undetermined. Germline V gene sequence: CDR1 DFQATT, CDR2 SNEGSKA (reference sequence). The V gene lost 2 bases and the J gene lost 5 bases, with 12 bases spanning the gap. The CDR3 totals 13 residues. CDR3 amino acids: CSARPEVRYGYTF. The CDR3 DNA follows: TGCAGTGCTAGACCGGAGGTTAGGTATGGCTACACCTTC.

This clonotype was counted once. V usage is TRBV27 and J usage is TRBJ2-1, with 9 bases lining up with TRBD2. V trimming: 6 bases; J trimming: 8 bases; junction bases outside the gene matches: 14. CDR1 and CDR2 (germline): MNHEY, SMNVEV (reference sequence). The CDR3 covers 16 residues. CDR3 sequence: CASSPTRGGHGHEQFF. The DNA of the CDR3 is TGTGCCAGCAGCCCCACGCGGGGGGGCCATGGGCATGAGCAGTTCTTC.

The rearrangement joins TRBV5-1 to TRBJ2-5; TRBD1 matches 8 bases. Gene TRBJ2-7 matches the end of the DNA better, so the J call may be wrong. The CDR3 has 16 residues. Germline assignment: CDR1 SGHRS and CDR2 YFSETQ. The CDR3: CASSAKEGQGDHEQYF. The CDR3 DNA is TGCGCCAGCAGCGCAAAAGAAGGACAGGGTGACCACGAGCAGTACTTC.

This clonotype was picked up many times. The rearrangement joins TRBV20-1 to TRBJ2-7; TRBD2 aligns across 13 bases. Germline lookup yields CDR1 DFQATT and CDR2 SNEGSKA (reference sequence). V lost 3 bases, J lost 6 bases, and 5 bases stayed unmatched. The length of the CDR3 is 14 residues. The CDR3 sequence: CSASPTSGGSEQYF. Written as DNA, the CDR3 is TGCAGTGCTAGCCCGACTAGCGGGGGGAGCGAGCAGTACTTC.

V gene TRBV6-8 combines with J gene TRBJ2-1, with D tentatively TRBD2 (6 bases). The germline V gene encodes CDR1 MNHGY and CDR2 SAAAGT. The V end was cut by 2 bases, the J end by 0 bases, with 11 bases between. The CDR3 has 16 residues. CDR3 region: CASSYLAMSSYNEQFF. In DNA form, the CDR3 reads TGTGCCAGCAGTTACCTAGCGATGAGCTCCTACAATGAGCAGTTCTTC.

This clonotype was observed a few times. This chain uses TRBV28 with TRBJ2-6; D might be TRBD1 (5 bases). The length of the CDR3 is 13 residues. Germline CDR1 is MDHEN and CDR2 is SYDVKM. Trimming shortened V by 9 bases and J by 0 bases, and 6 bases separated the two germline ends. CDR3 DNA sequence: TGTGCCAGTGACAGCTCTGGGGCCAACGTCCTGACTTTC. It codes for CASDSSGANVLTF.

This sequence joins TRBV27 and TRBJ2-3, with 12 positions matching TRBD1. The ends lost 1 base at V and 1 base at J; junction bases unmatched: 6. This CDR3 region has 18 residues. CDR1 and CDR2 (germline): MNHEY, SMNVEV (reference sequence). CDR3 in amino acids: CASSLYGTGGVGTDTQYF. The CDR3 bases are TGTGCCAGCAGTTTATACGGGACAGGGGGCGTGGGCACAGATACGCAGTATTTT.

The chain has TRBV12-3 or TRBV12-4 and TRBJ1-5; 7 bases are shared with TRBD1. The CDR3 extends over 15 amino acids. The V segment lost 5 bases and the J segment 1 base; nucleotides outside the gene matches: 5. The CDR3 spells CASSPEGASNQPQHF. The CDR3 nucleotides are TGTGCCAGCAGTCCCGAGGGGGCGAGCAATCAGCCCCAGCATTTT.

The chain has TRBV7-2 and TRBJ2-5; D is unclear. Trimming left V 2 bases short and J 5 bases short, with 9 bases between. There are 13 residues in the CDR3. The germline V gene has CDR1 SGHTA and CDR2 FQGNSA. For the CDR3, the DNA is TGTGCCAGCAGCTTACGTTCGTCGGAGACCCAGTACTTC. It is translated as CASSLRSSETQYF.

This clonotype has more than one count but fewer than ten. The CDR3 DNA sequence: TGTGCCAGCAGCTCGGGTCTTCGTCAGACAGAGACCCAGTACTTC. Its protein is CASSSGLRQTETQYF. The chain carries TRBV7-2 and TRBJ2-5, with D uncertain. The CDR3 length is 15 residues. The V and J ends lost 4 bases and 4 bases respectively, with 16 bases between them. The germline CDR1 and CDR2 sequences are SGHTA and FQGNSA.

V usage is TRBV11-2 and J usage is TRBJ1-1, with D tentatively TRBD1 (5 bases). The germline gives CDR1 SGHAT, CDR2 FQNNGV. V shed 1 base and J shed 3 bases, with 9 bases lying between them. The CDR3 sequence is 14 residues long. As DNA, the CDR3 is TGTGCCAGCAGCTTAGGATGGGGCCACACTGAAGCTTTCTTT. Its translation is CASSLGWGHTEAFF. Filled out from reference TRBV11-2 and TRBJ1-1, the complete variable domain reads EAGVAQSPRYKIIEKRQSVAFWCNPISGHATLYWYQQILGQGPKLLIQFQNNGVVDDSQLPKDRFSAERLKGVDSTLKIQPAKLEDSAVYLCASSLGWGHTEAFFGQGTRLTVV.

V and J are TRBV3-1 and TRBJ2-1, with TRBD1 matching over 9 bases. The germline V gene encodes CDR1 LGHDT and CDR2 YNNKEL (reference sequence). Losses at the gene ends were 4 bases for V and 12 bases for J; bases not matched to a gene: 10. The CDR3 loop spans 14 amino acids. As DNA, the CDR3 is TGTGCCAGCAGCCTCGGACAGGGGAAGCATGGGCAGTTCTTC. It specifies CASSLGQGKHGQFF.

Remarks on this clonotype: The junction shows a germline mismatch at one end, possibly a read error. V gene TRBV7-8 combines with J gene TRBJ2-1, with D possibly TRBD2 on 6 matching bases. CDR3 size: 15 residues. From germline, CDR1 is SGHVS and CDR2 FQNEAQ. Here the CDR3 reads CASRDGSGFYNKQFF. CDR3 nucleotides: TGTGCCAGCCGCGACGGGAGCGGTTTTTACAATAAGCAGTTCTTC.

This chain uses TRBV27 with TRBJ2-4; weak D call: TRBD1 (8 bases). The tail of the sequence fits TRBJ2-7 better, so the J call may be wrong. Germline V gives CDR1 MNHEY, CDR2 SMNVEV (reference sequence). This CDR3 is 13 amino acids long. In DNA form, the CDR3 reads TGTGCCAGCAGACAGGGGGGGGGCTACGAGCAGTACTTC. Amino acid sequence: CASRQGGGYEQYF.

The rearrangement uses TRBV28 and TRBJ1-1, with D tentatively TRBD1 (5 bases). The germline V and J ends were trimmed by 3 bases and 13 bases, with 21 bases remaining between them. CDR1 and CDR2 (germline): MDHEN, SYDVKM. This CDR3 has 14 residues. The CDR3 coding sequence is TGTGCCAGCAGTTTCGACTTGGGGGGTGGAAGCGGTTTCTTT. This translates into CASSFDLGGGSGFF.

The chain has TRBV27 and TRBJ2-5, with TRBD2 as a possible D gene (7 bases). The V gene's germline CDR1 is MNHEY and CDR2 SMNVEV (reference sequence). The CDR3 sequence is 13 residues long. V lost 3 bases and J 7 bases, leaving 12 bases between the germline ends. The CDR3 region is CASSFQRGGTQYF. The DNA for the CDR3 is TGTGCCAGCAGTTTTCAGAGGGGGGGGACCCAGTACTTC.

This chain links TRBV5-1 with TRBJ2-2; 7 bases fit TRBD1. Germline V gene lookup returns CDR1 SGHRS and CDR2 YFSETQ. The CDR3 spans 16 residues. After removal of 1 base from V and 0 bases from J, the junction contained 3 bases not matched to a gene. The CDR3 coding sequence is TGCGCCAGCAGCTTGACGGGGACAGCGAACACCGGGGAGCTGTTTTTT. This codes for CASSLTGTANTGELFF.

With respect to this clonotype: A clone one base away is much larger, so this may be a read error. This chain links TRBV20-1 with TRBJ2-3, with 10 bases lining up with TRBD2. There are 16 residues in the CDR3. V was clipped by 8 bases and J by 5 bases; unmatched bases: 16. From germline, CDR1 is DFQATT and CDR2 SNEGSKA (reference sequence). This CDR3 is CSTPTTLAGVIDTQYF. The DNA for the CDR3 is TGCAGTACCCCGACAACCCTAGCGGGGGTGATAGATACGCAGTATTTT.

A note on this clonotype: A read error may be the cause here, since a much bigger clone is one base away. The rearrangement links TRBV20-1 to TRBJ2-7; 11 bases map to TRBD2. The junction had 12 bases not matched to a gene; V was cut back by 8 bases and J by 3 bases. The CDR3 extends over 15 amino acids. Germline-derived CDR1 and CDR2 are DFQATT and SNEGSKA (reference sequence). DNA of the CDR3: TGCAGTTCCGGAAACAGACTAGCGGGAAGCTACGAGCAGTACTTC. Its protein is CSSGNRLAGSYEQYF.

The DNA for the CDR3 is TGCAGTGCTAGAGGGGGGACTAGCGGGAATCCCGGGGAGCTGTTTTTT. It yields the protein CSARGGTSGNPGELFF. The chain carries TRBV20-1 and TRBJ2-2, with 13 bases lining up with TRBD2. There are 16 residues in the CDR3. Germline assignment: CDR1 DFQATT and CDR2 SNEGSKA (reference sequence). Trimming removed 1 base from V and 6 bases from J; junction bases left unmatched: 5.

With respect to this clonotype: Just one base apart from a much larger clone, this may be a read error. The V call is TRBV20-1, the J call TRBJ2-5; 9 positions agree with TRBD2. This CDR3 is 14 amino acids long. V lost 0 bases and J lost 9; bases outside the gene matches: 8. The germline V gene encodes CDR1 DFQATT and CDR2 SNEGSKA (reference sequence). CDR3 amino acids: CSAREGVAGEAQYF. The CDR3 region has the DNA TGCAGTGCTAGAGAAGGGGTAGCGGGGGAGGCCCAGTACTTC.

The chain is built from TRBV27 and TRBJ2-5; 7 bases align to TRBD2. The V gene's germline CDR1 is MNHEY and CDR2 SMNVEV (reference sequence). V was pared by 8 bases and J by 3 bases, with 12 bases of the junction left unmatched. The CDR3 spans 15 residues. The CDR3 DNA follows: TGTGCCAGCGGGGGGACTTGGGGGACTAAAGAGACCCAGTACTTC. The encoded protein is CASGGTWGTKETQYF.

This clonotype was found a few times. The chain couples TRBV12-3 or TRBV12-4 to TRBJ1-2; TRBD1 matches at 9 bases. This CDR3 contains 15 residues. V was pared by 3 bases and J by 3 bases, with 5 bases of the junction left unmatched. This chain's CDR3 is CASSFFRTGDYGYTF. The DNA for the CDR3 is TGTGCCAGCAGTTTTTTCCGGACAGGGGACTATGGCTACACCTTC.

The rearrangement joins TRBV6-5 to TRBJ1-2; a possible D gene is TRBD1 (6 bases). The CDR3 totals 11 residues. The V end lost 8 bases, the J end lost 6 bases, and 10 bases lay between the germline ends. CDR1 MNHEY and CDR2 SVGAGI come from the germline V gene. The CDR3 nucleotides read TGTGCCAGCGTGGGGGCCCATGGCTACACCTTC. Its translation: CASVGAHGYTF.

The V call is TRBV5-1, the J call TRBJ2-7; possible D gene TRBD1, 6 bases. Germline lookup yields CDR1 SGHRS and CDR2 YFSETQ. The CDR3 is made up of 15 amino acids. V was cut by 3 bases and J by 1 base, with 14 bases left in between. Written as DNA, the CDR3 is TGCGCCAGCAGCTCCATCCGGGACAAGTCCTACGAGCAGTACTTC. Translated, it gives CASSSIRDKSYEQYF.

There are a few counts of this clonotype. The chain links TRBV6-1 to TRBJ1-2; the D is unclear. Trimming took 11 bases from V and 8 from J, leaving 15 bases between them. The germline V gene encodes CDR1 MNHNS and CDR2 SASEGT. CDR3 length: 11 residues. In DNA, the CDR3 is TGTGCCGGCACAACGGAGGAGGGCTACACCTTC. Amino acid sequence: CAGTTEEGYTF.